This TCR beta chain was found in a study of shared clonotypes between healthy human individuals. Whole-study results and caveats: Donors were few, which limited the genetic and exposure-history diversity represented.

TCRdb's table, derived via immunoSEQ multiplex PCR, lists solely in-frame clones and lacks some. In the table there are approximately 440,000 clones, more than 70% of which are singletons. Donors comprised healthy HIV-negative adults lacking recent acute infections or vaccinations. This clone was seen only once. What it binds is not known. This CDR3 is built from 15 residues. Trimming shortened V by 3 bases and J by 0 bases, and 10 bases separated the two germline ends. The germline gives CDR1 KGHSH, CDR2 LQKENI. The source of this sequence is a woman aged 40 to 50 in good health. Some clones in this sample may be carry-over from other donors' samples. The chain employs TRBV18 and TRBJ2-3, with D possibly called TRBD1 or TRBD2 (5 bases each). The specimen was PBMCs. The CDR3 sequence: CASSPPGLSTDTQYF. CDR3 sequence (DNA): TGTGCCAGCTCACCCCCGGGGCTGAGCACAGATACGCAGTATTTT.